Shown below are 27 T cell receptor beta chains from a single sample sequenced in a study of T cell clonality in common variable immunodeficiency. The repertoire was sequenced with immunoSEQ multiplex PCR; TCRdb's copy has only in-frame clones and lacks some. The profile covers approximately 44,000 clones, none occurring a single time. Sequenced material: peripheral blood mononuclear cells. The receptors derive from a person between 18 and 75 years old in good health.

This clone was detected ten times or more. The read falls 3 residues short of the CDR3 end, and the missing part is taken from the germline J gene. V gene TRBV14 combines with J gene TRBJ1-1, with D tentatively TRBD1 (6 bases). V lost 3 bases and J lost 0, with 8 bases in between. The CDR3 loop spans 14 amino acids. The V gene's germline CDR1 is SGHDN and CDR2 FVKESK. CDR3 DNA, as far as it was read: TGTGCCAGCAGCCACAACAGGGTGAACACTGAA. It codes for CASSHNRVNTE. The entire CDR3 protein is CASSHNRVNTEAFF.

This clone was counted many times. The read falls 3 residues short of the CDR3 end, and the missing part is taken from the germline J gene. V gene TRBV2 combines with J gene TRBJ1-2; maybe TRBD1 (6 bases). Germline-derived CDR1 and CDR2 are SNHLY and FYNNEI. CDR3 length: 15 residues. The V gene lost 3 bases and the J gene lost 5 bases, with 16 bases spanning the gap. The CDR3 sequence is CASSERFARGYGYTF. CDR3 DNA (partial): TGTGCCAGCAGTGAGCGGTTCGCCAGGGGTTATGGC. The full variable domain, its missing parts supplied by reference TRBV2 and TRBJ1-2, is EPEVTQTPSHQVTQMGQEVILRCVPISNHLYFYWYRQILGQKVEFLVSFYNNEISEKSEIFDDQFSVERPDGSNFTLKIRSTKLEDSAMYFCASSERFARGYGYTFGSGTRLTVV.

At least ten counts were recorded for this clone. The sequence runs out 3 residues before the end of the CDR3; the remainder is reconstructed from the germline J gene. The chain carries TRBV7-9 and TRBJ2-1, with a possible D match to TRBD2 (5 bases). V shed 3 bases and J shed 0 bases, with 9 bases lying between them. CDR3 length: 15 amino acids. Germline values: CDR1 SEHNR, CDR2 FQNEAQ (reference sequence). The CDR3 sequence is CASSLDFSSYNEQFF. CDR3 DNA, as far as it was read: TGTGCCAGCAGCTTGGACTTCAGCTCCTACAATGAG.

This clone was seen repeatedly, ten times or more. The CDR3 goes on 3 residues after the read ends, and that part is filled in from the germline J gene. The chain links TRBV19 to TRBJ2-7; 8 bases agree with TRBD1. The CDR3 contains 14 residues. Germline V CDR1 and CDR2: LNHDA, SQIVND (reference sequence). Trimming took 3 bases from V and 3 from J; bases not matched to a gene: 4. The CDR3 spells CASSMDRDFYEQYF. The sequenced part of the CDR3 DNA is TGTGCCAGTAGTATGGACAGGGACTTCTACGAG.

This clone has more than one count but fewer than ten. Possible read error: a much larger clone is one base away. The read stops 3 residues short of the end of the CDR3; the missing end is completed from the germline J gene. The chain joins TRBV7-6 to TRBJ2-2; tentative D call: TRBD1 (5 bases). The germline V gene encodes CDR1 SGHVS and CDR2 FNYEAQ. This CDR3 is 18 amino acids long. CDR3 loop: CASSLHRSEISGANVLFF. The sequenced part of the CDR3 DNA is TGTGCCAGCAGCTTACACAGGTCGGAGATCTCTGGGGCCAACGTG.

The table lists this clone with many counts. The read terminates 3 residues ahead of where the CDR3 ends, so the germline J gene completes it. The chain joins TRBV4-2 to TRBJ1-3, with 10 bases fitting TRBD1. CDR1 and CDR2 (germline): LGHNA, YNFKEQ. The junction had 11 bases not matched to a gene; V was cut back by 1 base and J by 2 bases. This CDR3 region has 19 residues. CDR3 region: CASSQGPPGTGAPGNTIYF. CDR3 DNA, as far as it was read: TGTGCCAGCAGCCAAGGTCCCCCCGGGACAGGGGCTCCTGGAAACACC.

This clone was detected ten times or more. The CDR3 end falls 3 residues outside the read, so it is completed with the germline J gene. V is TRBV10-3 and J is TRBJ1-4, with 8 bases that match TRBD1. With V trimmed by 4 bases and J by 0 bases, 16 bases remained unmatched. Per germline, CDR1 ENHRY and CDR2 SYGVKD. The CDR3 has 20 residues. The CDR3 reads CAISGTRTQGELTTNEKLFF. Partial CDR3 DNA: TGTGCCATCAGTGGAACCCGGACACAGGGGGAGCTCACAACTAATGAAAAA.

This clone was counted at least ten times. The sequenced fragment ends 3 residues before the CDR3 boundary, so the rest is inferred from the germline J gene. This rearrangement joins TRBV15 to TRBJ2-7; the match to TRBD1 covers 9 bases. Germline V gene data show CDR1 as LNHNV and CDR2 as YYDKDF (reference sequence). The CDR3 is made up of 15 amino acids. J gave up 3 bases and V 3 bases, and 6 bases lay outside the gene matches. Here the CDR3 reads CATSSLGQGNYEQYF. CDR3 bases read: TGTGCCACCAGCAGTCTCGGACAGGGGAACTACGAG. The full variable domain, completed using reference TRBV15 and TRBJ2-7, is DAMVIQNPRYQVTQFGKPVTLSCSQTLNHNVMYWYQQKSSQAPKLLFHYYDKDFNNEADTPDNFQSRRPNTSFCFLDIRSPGLGDTAMYLCATSSLGQGNYEQYFGPGTRLTVT.

At least ten counts were recorded for this clone. With the read ending 3 residues before the CDR3 end, the germline J gene is used to fill in that end. V is TRBV2 and J is TRBJ2-1, with a tentative D call TRBD2 (6 bases). The germline CDR1 and CDR2 sequences are SNHLY and FYNNEI. The CDR3 has 15 residues. V was clipped by 4 bases and J by 2 bases, with 12 bases between them. This CDR3 reads CASSGERAAYNEQFF. The sequenced CDR3 bases are TGTGCCAGCAGTGGTGAGCGGGCCGCCTACAATGAG.

At least ten counts were recorded for this clone. The CDR3 end falls 3 residues outside the read, so it is completed with the germline J gene. The chain uses TRBV6-1 and TRBJ2-5; the D gene is possibly TRBD2 (5 bases). CDR3 size: 14 residues. Germline CDR1 is MNHNS and CDR2 is SASEGT. The ends were cut back, 1 base at V and 2 bases at J, with 8 bases in the middle. Partial CDR3 DNA: TGTGCCAGCAGTGAAGGACTAACTCAAGAGACC. Protein: CASSEGLTQET. The complete CDR3 reads CASSEGLTQETQYF.

This clone was picked up many times. Sequencing ends 3 residues short of the CDR3 end; the germline J gene provides the rest. The V call is TRBV7-8, the J call TRBJ1-1, with 9 positions matching TRBD1. The CDR3 covers 16 residues. CDR1 and CDR2 from the germline V gene are SGHVS and FQNEAQ. CDR3 loop: CASSSGALGQGVGAFF. CDR3 DNA (partial): TGTGCCAGCAGCTCAGGGGCTCTGGGACAGGGAGTTGGG.

This clone was detected many times. Sequencing ends 3 residues short of the CDR3 end; the germline J gene provides the rest. This chain links TRBV4-1 with TRBJ2-3; 14 bases match TRBD2. The germline gives CDR1 MGHRA, CDR2 YSYEKL. V shed 1 base and J 5 bases; nucleotides not matched to a gene: 8. The CDR3 sequence is 18 residues long. This chain's CDR3 is CASSQVGTSGSPRDTQYF. The CDR3 bases that were read are TGCGCCAGCAGCCAAGTGGGGACTAGCGGGAGTCCTAGAGATACG.

This clone was seen many times. The CDR3 is CASSLGLAGAGEQFF. CDR3 bases read: TGTGCCAGCAGCTTAGGACTAGCGGGTGCGGGTGAG. The chain carries TRBV5-6 and TRBJ2-1; 11 positions match TRBD2. The observed sequence ends 3 residues before the CDR3 terminus, with the missing tail filled in from the germline J gene. Germline V gene data show CDR1 as SGHDT and CDR2 as YYEEEE. Unmatched junction bases numbered 7, after V lost 2 bases and J lost 9 bases. The CDR3 length is 15 residues.

This clone was detected a few times. The read ends 3 residues shy of where the CDR3 ends; the end is completed using the germline J gene. The chain has TRBV20-1 and TRBJ2-5, with 7 bases identical to TRBD2. V lost 5 bases and J lost 4; bases outside the gene matches: 19. The CDR3 loop spans 17 amino acids. The germline V gene encodes CDR1 DFQATT and CDR2 SNEGSKA (reference sequence). Incomplete CDR3 DNA: TGCAGTGCTCTCGGGGATTTAAACCCACCGGGGGGAGAGACC. Its protein product is CSALGDLNPPGGET. The full CDR3 protein reads CSALGDLNPPGGETQYF.

A word on this clone: The CDR3 end lies 3 residues beyond the end of the read and is filled in from the germline J gene. The rearrangement uses TRBV20-1 and TRBJ2-7, with D perhaps TRBD1 (5 bases). Looked up from germline, CDR1 is DFQATT and CDR2 is SNEGSKA (reference sequence). The CDR3 has 12 residues. The germline V and J ends were trimmed by 3 bases and 3 bases, with 9 bases remaining between them. The CDR3 reads CSASQDNYEQYF. Partial CDR3 DNA: TGCAGTGCTAGTCAGGACAACTACGAG.

This clone was detected many times. The read ends 3 residues before the CDR3 terminus; that terminus is restored from the germline J gene. The chain employs TRBV5-1 and TRBJ2-1; D is perhaps TRBD1 (5 bases). Germline V CDR1 and CDR2: SGHRS, YFSETQ. The CDR3 is 14 amino acids. V was cut by 0 bases and J by 7 bases, with 11 bases left in between. CDR3 in amino acids: CASSLARERNEQFF. CDR3 DNA (partial): TGCGCCAGCAGCTTGGCCAGGGAACGGAATGAG.

This clone came up many times. With the read ending 3 residues before the CDR3 end, the germline J gene is used to fill in that end. The rearrangement links TRBV19 to TRBJ1-2; 7 bases agree with TRBD1. The V and J ends lost 4 bases and 4 bases, in that order; junction bases with no gene match: 6. The CDR3 loop spans 14 amino acids. Per germline, CDR1 LNHDA and CDR2 SQIVND (reference sequence). CDR3: CASSTRTGTYGYTF. The CDR3 DNA, read in part, is TGTGCCAGTAGTACACGGACAGGTACCTATGGC. The full variable domain, rest sourced from reference TRBV19 and TRBJ1-2, is DGGITQSPKYLFRKEGQNVTLSCEQNLNHDAMYWYRQDPGQGLRLIYYSQIVNDFQKGDIAEGYSVSREKKESFPLTVTSAQKNPTAFYLCASSTRTGTYGYTFGSGTRLTVV.

This clone was counted at least ten times. The read ends 3 residues before the CDR3 terminus; that terminus is restored from the germline J gene. The V call is TRBV6-1, the J call TRBJ2-3; the D gene is possibly TRBD2 (6 bases). Trimming took off 0 bases at V and 5 bases at J, with 15 bases between the two ends. Germline CDR1 MNHNS, CDR2 SASEGT. The CDR3 is 16 residues long. This CDR3 is CASSEAGDSRGDTQYF. CDR3 DNA, as far as it was read: TGTGCCAGCAGTGAAGCGGGGGACTCAAGGGGAGATACG.

This clone was seen repeatedly, ten times or more. The read gets to within 3 residues of the CDR3 end, and the germline J gene fills in the rest. This chain links TRBV4-2 with TRBJ2-1; possibly TRBD1 or TRBD2 for D (5 bases each). Germline CDR1 and CDR2: LGHNA and YNFKEQ. The CDR3 spans 16 residues. V was shortened by 0 bases and J by 0 bases, with 9 bases between the two germline ends. Here the CDR3 reads CASSQDSRGSYNEQFF. CDR3 bases read: TGTGCCAGCAGCCAAGATTCGAGGGGCTCCTACAATGAG.

Many counts were recorded for this clone. Incomplete CDR3 DNA: TGCGCCAGCAGCTTGAGCGGTAGCTCCTACAATGAG. Translating it yields CASSLSGSSYNE. The CDR3 reads in full as CASSLSGSSYNEQFF. The V and J genes are TRBV5-1 and TRBJ2-1; tentative D call: TRBD2 (5 bases). Read sequence stops 3 residues before the CDR3 end, and the germline J gene provides the missing end. Trimming took 1 base from V and 0 from J, leaving 8 bases between them. Per the germline V gene, CDR1 is SGHRS and CDR2 is YFSETQ. The CDR3 spans 15 residues.

In its sample, this clone was seen many times. Relative to the germline gene, one junction end is altered; a read error may explain this. The read ends 3 residues shy of where the CDR3 ends; the end is completed using the germline J gene. V gene TRBV7-7 combines with J gene TRBJ2-7; TRBD1 matches 10 bases. Germline V gene data show CDR1 as SSHAT and CDR2 as FNYEAQ (reference sequence). The CDR3 spans 14 residues. This chain's CDR3 is CASSSGQGTHEQYF. CDR3 DNA, as far as it was read: TGTGCTAGCAGCTCGGGACAGGGGACCCACGAG.

This clone has at least ten counts. The read ends 3 residues early relative to the CDR3; the germline J gene fills the gap. The chain recombines TRBV7-6 with TRBJ2-3; 14 positions match TRBD2. Per germline, CDR1 SGHVS and CDR2 FNYEAQ. V lost 2 bases to trimming and J lost 3 bases; unmatched junction nucleotides: 7. There are 18 residues in the CDR3. The CDR3: CASSLSWTSGGRTDTQYF. CDR3 DNA (partial): TGTGCCAGCAGCTTAAGCTGGACTAGCGGGGGGCGAACAGATACG.

This clone has a count of ten or more. The read ends 3 residues early relative to the CDR3; the germline J gene fills the gap. The chain is built from TRBV10-3 and TRBJ2-3; D may be TRBD1 (6 bases). V shed 3 bases and J shed 0 bases, with 19 bases lying between them. The germline CDR1 and CDR2 sequences are ENHRY and SYGVKD. The CDR3 consists of 18 residues. The covered CDR3 bases are TGTGCCATCAGTGACCCCCCGGGACAATCCCCTAGCACAGATACG. This encodes CAISDPPGQSPSTDT. The whole CDR3 reads CAISDPPGQSPSTDTQYF.

There are many counts of this clone. The read is 3 residues too short to cover the CDR3 end, so that end is filled in from the germline J gene. The chain is built from TRBV29-1 and TRBJ2-7; a weak D match, TRBD1 (7 bases). V lost 2 bases to trimming and J lost 3 bases, with 23 bases between them. CDR3 length: 17 amino acids. From germline, CDR1 is SQVTM and CDR2 ANQGSEA. CDR3 sequence reads: CSVESAFGTEDYYEQYF. CDR3 bases read: TGCAGCGTTGAATCGGCATTTGGGACAGAGGACTACTACGAG.

This clone was seen at least ten times. The read finishes 3 residues shy of the CDR3 end, and the germline J gene is used to complete it. This chain joins TRBV29-1 and TRBJ2-4; 9 bases are shared with TRBD1. CDR1 is SQVTM, CDR2 ANQGSEA, per germline. The CDR3 covers 12 residues. The V and J ends lost 6 bases and 9 bases, in that order; junction bases with no gene match: 6. Incomplete CDR3 DNA: TGCAGCGTCCGGACAGGGGCGGGCATT. Its protein is CSVRTGAGI. The entire CDR3 protein is CSVRTGAGIQYF.

This clone showed up just a few times. The observed sequence ends 3 residues before the CDR3 terminus, with the missing tail filled in from the germline J gene. The chain joins TRBV20-1 to TRBJ1-4; TRBD1 aligns across 9 bases. With 1 base clipped from V and 7 bases from J, the junction kept 10 bases outside the gene matches. This CDR3 is 16 amino acids long. CDR1 is DFQATT, CDR2 SNEGSKA, per germline (reference sequence). The covered CDR3 bases are TGCAGTGCTAGAGTTGCGGACAGGGGTTTAACTGAAAAA. This codes for CSARVADRGLTEK. The full CDR3 protein is CSARVADRGLTEKLFF.

This clone was detected ten times or more. The read gets to within 3 residues of the CDR3 end, and the germline J gene fills in the rest. The chain links TRBV5-4 to TRBJ1-3; perhaps TRBD1 as D (6 bases). Trimming removed 3 bases from V and 4 bases from J, with 14 bases in between. The germline V gene encodes CDR1 SGHNT and CDR2 YYREEE (reference sequence). CDR3 length: 15 residues. The sequenced part of the CDR3 DNA is TGTGCCAGCAGCTGGGGGGGGGCCAGAGGAAACACC. This translates into CASSWGGARGNT. The complete CDR3 protein is CASSWGGARGNTIYF.